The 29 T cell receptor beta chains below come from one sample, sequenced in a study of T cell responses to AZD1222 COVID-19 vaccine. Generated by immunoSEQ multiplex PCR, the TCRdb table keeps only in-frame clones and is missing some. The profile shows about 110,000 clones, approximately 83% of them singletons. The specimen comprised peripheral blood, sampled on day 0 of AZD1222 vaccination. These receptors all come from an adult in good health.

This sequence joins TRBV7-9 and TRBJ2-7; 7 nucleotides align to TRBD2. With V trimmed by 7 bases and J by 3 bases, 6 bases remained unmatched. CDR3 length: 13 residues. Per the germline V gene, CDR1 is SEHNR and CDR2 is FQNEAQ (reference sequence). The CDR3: CASIGPGGYEQYF. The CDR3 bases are TGTGCCAGCATCGGCCCGGGAGGCTACGAGCAGTACTTC.

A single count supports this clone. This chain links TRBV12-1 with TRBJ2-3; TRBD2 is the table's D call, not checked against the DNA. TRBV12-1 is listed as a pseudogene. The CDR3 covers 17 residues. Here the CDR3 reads CASSCHVAGEYTDTQYF. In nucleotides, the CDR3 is TGTGCCAGCAGCTGTCATGTAGCGGGAGAATACACAGATACGCAGTATTTT.

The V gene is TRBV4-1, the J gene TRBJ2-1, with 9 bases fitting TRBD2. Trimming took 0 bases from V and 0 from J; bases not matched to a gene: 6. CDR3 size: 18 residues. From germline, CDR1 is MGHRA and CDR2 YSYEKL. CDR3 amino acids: CASSQDRSSGISYNEQFF. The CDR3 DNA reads TGCGCCAGCAGCCAAGATAGATCTAGCGGGATCTCCTACAATGAGCAGTTCTTC.

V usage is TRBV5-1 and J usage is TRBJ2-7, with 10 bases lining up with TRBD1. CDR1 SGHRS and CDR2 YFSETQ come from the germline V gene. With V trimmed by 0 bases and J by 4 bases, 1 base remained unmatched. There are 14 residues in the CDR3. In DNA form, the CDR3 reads TGCGCCAGCAGCTTGGGACAGGGGGCATACGAGCAGTACTTC. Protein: CASSLGQGAYEQYF.

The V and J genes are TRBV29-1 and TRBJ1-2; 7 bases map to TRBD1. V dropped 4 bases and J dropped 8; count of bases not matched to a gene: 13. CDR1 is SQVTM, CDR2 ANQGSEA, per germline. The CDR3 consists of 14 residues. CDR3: CSVAVGQGVTGYTF. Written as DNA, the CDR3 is TGCAGCGTTGCGGTCGGGCAGGGGGTTACGGGCTACACCTTC.

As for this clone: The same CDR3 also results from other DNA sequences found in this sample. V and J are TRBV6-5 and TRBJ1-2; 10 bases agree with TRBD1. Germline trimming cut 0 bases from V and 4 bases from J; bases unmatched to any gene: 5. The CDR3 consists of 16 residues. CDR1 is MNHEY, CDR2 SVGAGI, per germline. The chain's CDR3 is CASSYSRTGGGYGYTF. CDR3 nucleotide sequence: TGTGCCAGCAGTTACTCGAGGACAGGGGGGGGCTATGGCTACACCTTC.

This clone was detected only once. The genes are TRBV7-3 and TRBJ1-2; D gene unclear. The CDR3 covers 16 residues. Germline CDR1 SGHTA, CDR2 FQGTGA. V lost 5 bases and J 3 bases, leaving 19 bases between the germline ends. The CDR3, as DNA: TGTGCCAGCAGCCCCCCAGGTAGGCAGTACGACTATGGCTACACCTTC. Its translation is CASSPPGRQYDYGYTF.

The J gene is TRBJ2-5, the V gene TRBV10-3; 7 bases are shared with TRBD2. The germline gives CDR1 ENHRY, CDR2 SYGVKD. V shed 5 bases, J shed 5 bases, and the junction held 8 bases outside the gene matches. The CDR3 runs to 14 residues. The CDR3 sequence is CAISSLAAKETQYF. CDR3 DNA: TGTGCCATCAGTTCCCTAGCGGCCAAGGAGACCCAGTACTTC.

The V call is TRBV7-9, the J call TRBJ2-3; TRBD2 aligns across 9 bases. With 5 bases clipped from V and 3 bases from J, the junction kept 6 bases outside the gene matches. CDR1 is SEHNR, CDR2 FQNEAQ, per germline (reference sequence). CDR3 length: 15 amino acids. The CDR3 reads CASSPRTSATDTQYF. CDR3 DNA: TGTGCCAGCAGCCCCCGGACTAGCGCGACAGATACGCAGTATTTT.

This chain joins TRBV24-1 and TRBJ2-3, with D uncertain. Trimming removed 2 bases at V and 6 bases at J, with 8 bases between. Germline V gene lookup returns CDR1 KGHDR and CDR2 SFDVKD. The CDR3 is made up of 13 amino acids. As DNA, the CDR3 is TGTGCCACCAGTGATTCCCAGCTCGATACGCAGTATTTT. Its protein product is CATSDSQLDTQYF.

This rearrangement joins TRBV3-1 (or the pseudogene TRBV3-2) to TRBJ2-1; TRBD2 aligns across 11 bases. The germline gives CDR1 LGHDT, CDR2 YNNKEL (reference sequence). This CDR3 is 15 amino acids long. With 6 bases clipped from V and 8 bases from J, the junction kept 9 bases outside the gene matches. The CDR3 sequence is CASRVAGGQLDEQFF. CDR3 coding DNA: TGTGCCAGCAGAGTAGCGGGAGGGCAGTTGGATGAGCAGTTCTTC.

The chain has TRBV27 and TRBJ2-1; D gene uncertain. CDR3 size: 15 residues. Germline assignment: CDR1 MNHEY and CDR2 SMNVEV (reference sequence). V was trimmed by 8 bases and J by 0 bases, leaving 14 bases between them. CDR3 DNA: TGTGCCAGCCGCCCGAAGGCCCTCTCCTACAATGAGCAGTTCTTC. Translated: CASRPKALSYNEQFF.

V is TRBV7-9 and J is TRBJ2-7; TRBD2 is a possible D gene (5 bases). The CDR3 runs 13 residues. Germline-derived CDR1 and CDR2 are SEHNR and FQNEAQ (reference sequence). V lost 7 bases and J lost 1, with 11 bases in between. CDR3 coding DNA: TGTGCCAGCACCCGGACTGGTTCCTACGAGCAGTACTTC. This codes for CASTRTGSYEQYF.

The CDR3 region is CASSRGRETQYF. The CDR3 region has the DNA TGTGCCAGCTCGAGGGGCCGGGAGACCCAGTACTTC. The V call is TRBV11-2, the J call TRBJ2-5; tentatively, D is TRBD1 or TRBD2 (5 bases each). The ends were cut back, 8 bases at V and 5 bases at J, with 12 bases in the middle. CDR1 is SGHAT, CDR2 FQNNGV, per germline. This CDR3 region has 12 residues.

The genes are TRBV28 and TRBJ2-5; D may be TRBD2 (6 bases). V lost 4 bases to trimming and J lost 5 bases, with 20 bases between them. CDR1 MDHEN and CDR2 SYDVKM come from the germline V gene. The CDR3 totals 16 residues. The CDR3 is CASSSGGVRGGETQYF. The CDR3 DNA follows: TGTGCCAGCAGTTCTGGTGGGGTGCGGGGCGGGGAGACCCAGTACTTC.

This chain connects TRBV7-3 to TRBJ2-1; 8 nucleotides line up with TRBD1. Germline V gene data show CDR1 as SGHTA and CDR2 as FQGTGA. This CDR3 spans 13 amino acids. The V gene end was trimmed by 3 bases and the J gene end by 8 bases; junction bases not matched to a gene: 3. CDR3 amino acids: CASSFSGGDEQFF. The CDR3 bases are TGTGCCAGCAGCTTTTCAGGGGGCGATGAGCAGTTCTTC. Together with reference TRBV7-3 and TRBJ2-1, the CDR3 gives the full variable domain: GAGVSQTPSNKVTEKGKYVELRCDPISGHTALYWYRQSLGQGPEFLIYFQGTGAADDSGLPNDRFFAVRPEGSVSTLKIQRTERGDSAVYLCASSFSGGDEQFFGPGTRLTVL.

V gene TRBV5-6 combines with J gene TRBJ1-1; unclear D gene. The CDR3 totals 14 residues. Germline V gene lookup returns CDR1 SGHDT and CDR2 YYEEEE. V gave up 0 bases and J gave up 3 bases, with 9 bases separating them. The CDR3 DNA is TGTGCCAGCAGCTTGGAGCAGGTGTACACTGAAGCTTTCTTT. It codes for CASSLEQVYTEAFF. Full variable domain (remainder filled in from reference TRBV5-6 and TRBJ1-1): DAGVTQSPTHLIKTRGQQVTLRCSPKSGHDTVSWYQQALGQGPQFIFQYYEEEERQRGNFPDRFSGHQFPNYSSELNVNALLLGDSALYLCASSLEQVYTEAFFGQGTRLTVV.

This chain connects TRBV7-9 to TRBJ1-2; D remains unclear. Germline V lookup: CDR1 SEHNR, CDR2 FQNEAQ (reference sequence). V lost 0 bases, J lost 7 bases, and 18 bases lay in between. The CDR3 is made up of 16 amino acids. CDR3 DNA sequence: TGTGCCAGCAGCTTAGCGCTGGGAGGGCTCGCGGGTGGCTACACCTTC. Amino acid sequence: CASSLALGGLAGGYTF. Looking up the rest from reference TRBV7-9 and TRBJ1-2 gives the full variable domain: DTGVSQNPRHKITKRGQNVTFRCDPISEHNRLYWYRQTLGQGPEFLTYFQNEAQLEKSRLLSDRFSAERPKGSFSTLEIQRTEQGDSAMYLCASSLALGGLAGGYTFGSGTRLTVV.

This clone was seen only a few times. Here the CDR3 reads CASSPHRGGELFF. The DNA for the CDR3 is TGTGCCAGCAGTCCCCACCGGGGCGGGGAGCTGTTTTTT. The V and J genes are TRBV27 and TRBJ2-2, with D tentatively TRBD2 (5 bases). Trimming stripped 5 bases from V and 7 bases from J, with 11 bases between. CDR3 length: 13 amino acids. In germline, CDR1 is MNHEY, CDR2 SMNVEV (reference sequence).

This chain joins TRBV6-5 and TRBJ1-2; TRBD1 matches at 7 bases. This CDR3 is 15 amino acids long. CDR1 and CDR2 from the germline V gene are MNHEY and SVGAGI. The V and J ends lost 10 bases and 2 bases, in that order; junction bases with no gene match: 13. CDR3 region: CATSQTTGSNYGYTF. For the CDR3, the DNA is TGTGCCACCTCCCAAACGACAGGGTCGAACTATGGCTACACCTTC.

The CDR3 spells CATSTHDRGYGYTF. In DNA, the CDR3 is TGTGCCACCAGTACCCATGACAGGGGGTACGGCTACACCTTC. The rearrangement links TRBV24-1 to TRBJ1-2; TRBD1 aligns across 9 bases. The CDR3 is made up of 14 amino acids. Looked up from germline, CDR1 is KGHDR and CDR2 is SFDVKD. The V gene end was trimmed by 6 bases and the J gene end by 8 bases; junction bases not matched to a gene: 9.

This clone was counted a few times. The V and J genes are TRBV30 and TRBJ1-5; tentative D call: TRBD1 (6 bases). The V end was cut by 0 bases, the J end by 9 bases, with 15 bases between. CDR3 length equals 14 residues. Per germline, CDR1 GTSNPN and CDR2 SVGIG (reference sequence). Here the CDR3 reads CAWSVSGGLRPQHF. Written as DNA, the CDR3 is TGTGCCTGGAGTGTATCGGGGGGGCTCAGGCCCCAGCATTTT. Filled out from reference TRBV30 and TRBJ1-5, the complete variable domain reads SQTIHQWPATLVQPVGSPLSLECTVEGTSNPNLYWYRQAAGRGLQLLFYSVGIGQISSEVPQNLSASRPQDRQFILSSKKLLLSDSGFYLCAWSVSGGLRPQHFGDGTRLSIL.

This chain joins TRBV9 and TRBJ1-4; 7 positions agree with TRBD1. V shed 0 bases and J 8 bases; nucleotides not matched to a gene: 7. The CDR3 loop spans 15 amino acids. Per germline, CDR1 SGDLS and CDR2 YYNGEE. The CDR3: CASSVVAGGREKLFF. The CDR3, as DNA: TGTGCCAGCAGCGTAGTGGCAGGGGGTCGGGAAAAACTGTTTTTT.

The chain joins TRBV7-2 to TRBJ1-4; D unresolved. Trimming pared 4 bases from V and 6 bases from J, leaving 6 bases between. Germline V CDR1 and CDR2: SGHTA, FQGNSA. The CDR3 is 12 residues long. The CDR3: CASSWNDEKLFF. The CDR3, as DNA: TGTGCCAGCAGCTGGAACGATGAAAAACTGTTTTTT.

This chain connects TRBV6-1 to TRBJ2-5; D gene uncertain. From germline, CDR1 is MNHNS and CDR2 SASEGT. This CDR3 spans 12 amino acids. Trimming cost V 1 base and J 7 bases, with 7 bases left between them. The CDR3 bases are TGTGCCAGCAGTGAAGGTTTCGCGACCCAGTACTTC. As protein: CASSEGFATQYF.

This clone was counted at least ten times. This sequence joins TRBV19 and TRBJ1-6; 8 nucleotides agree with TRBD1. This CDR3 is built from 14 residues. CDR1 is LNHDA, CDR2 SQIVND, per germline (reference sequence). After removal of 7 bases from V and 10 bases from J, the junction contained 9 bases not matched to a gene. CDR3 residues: CASTKGTGASPLHF. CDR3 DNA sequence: TGTGCCAGTACCAAGGGGACAGGAGCATCACCCCTCCACTTT.

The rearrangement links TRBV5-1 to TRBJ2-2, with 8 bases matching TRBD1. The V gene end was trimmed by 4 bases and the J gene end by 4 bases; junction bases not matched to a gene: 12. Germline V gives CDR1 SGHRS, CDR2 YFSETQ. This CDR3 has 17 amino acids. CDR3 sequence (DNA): TGCGCCAGCAGCCCGGGCCCAGGGGGCGCGAGCACCGGGGAGCTGTTTTTT. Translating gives CASSPGPGGASTGELFF.

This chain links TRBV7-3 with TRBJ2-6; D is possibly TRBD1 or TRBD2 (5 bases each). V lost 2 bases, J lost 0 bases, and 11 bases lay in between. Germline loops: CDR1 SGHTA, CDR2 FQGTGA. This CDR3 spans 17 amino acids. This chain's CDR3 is CASSLQGTPSGANVLTF. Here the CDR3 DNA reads TGTGCCAGCAGCTTACAAGGGACGCCCTCTGGGGCCAACGTCCTGACTTTC.

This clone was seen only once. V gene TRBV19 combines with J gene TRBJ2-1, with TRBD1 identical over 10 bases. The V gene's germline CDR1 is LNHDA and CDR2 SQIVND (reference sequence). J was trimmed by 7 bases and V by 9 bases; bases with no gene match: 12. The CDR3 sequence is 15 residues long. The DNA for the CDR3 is TGTGCCAGCCGCTCCTCCGGGACAGGGGTGAATGAGCAGTTCTTC. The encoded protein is CASRSSGTGVNEQFF.